A single sample gave rise to the 8 T cell receptor beta chains below, sequenced in a study of T cell responses to AZD1222 COVID-19 vaccine. Assay: immunoSEQ multiplex PCR; the TCRdb copy retains only in-frame clones and omits some. The repertoire holds 96,000 or so clones, nearly 90% seen once, with about 1.5% in the top ten. The sample consisted of peripheral blood, taken on day 0 of AZD1222 vaccination. All receptors derive from an adult in good health.

V is TRBV6-5 and J is TRBJ1-1, with TRBD1 identical over 11 bases. The CDR3 spans 15 residues. V shed 6 bases and J 1 base; nucleotides not matched to a gene: 4. Germline CDR1 is MNHEY and CDR2 is SVGAGI. CDR3 DNA sequence: TGTGCCAGCAGGGACAGGGGGCCGGGGAACACTGAAGCTTTCTTT. It codes for CASRDRGPGNTEAFF.

This sequence joins TRBV7-2 and TRBJ2-5; TRBD2 matches 11 bases. The trim removed 2 bases at V and 0 bases at J, leaving 8 bases unmatched. Germline V lookup: CDR1 SGHTA, CDR2 FQGNSA. This CDR3 has 18 residues. The CDR3 is CASSLLAGGLKYQETQYF. In DNA, the CDR3 is TGTGCCAGCAGCTTATTAGCGGGGGGGCTCAAGTACCAAGAGACCCAGTACTTC.

A remark on this clone: Other nucleotide sequences from this sample produce the same CDR3. The CDR3 nucleotides are TGTGCCAGCAGCTTAACGGGATCTAACTATGGCTACACCTTC. Its protein is CASSLTGSNYGYTF. The chain joins TRBV7-3 to TRBJ1-2; no firm D call. Germline V gives CDR1 SGHTA, CDR2 FQGTGA. Trimming stripped 0 bases from V and 0 bases from J, with 5 bases between. CDR3 length: 14 residues. Full variable domain (missing parts from reference TRBV7-3 and TRBJ1-2): GAGVSQTPSNKVTEKGKYVELRCDPISGHTALYWYRQSLGQGPEFLIYFQGTGAADDSGLPNDRFFAVRPEGSVSTLKIQRTERGDSAVYLCASSLTGSNYGYTFGSGTRLTVV.

The chain carries TRBV15 and TRBJ1-1; tentative D call: TRBD1 (6 bases). The V end was cut by 6 bases, the J end by 4 bases, with 12 bases between. The CDR3 sequence is 13 residues long. The germline gives CDR1 LNHNV, CDR2 YYDKDF (reference sequence). The CDR3 DNA sequence: TGTGCCACCAGATCTCAGGGGATCACTGAAGCTTTCTTT. Amino acid sequence: CATRSQGITEAFF.

The chain links TRBV4-3 to TRBJ2-5, with TRBD2 identical over 14 bases. The germline gives CDR1 LGHNA, CDR2 YSLEER. The CDR3 covers 16 residues. Germline trimming cut 4 bases from V and 3 bases from J; bases unmatched to any gene: 4. The CDR3: CASSREGLAGEETQYF. DNA of the CDR3: TGCGCCAGCAGCCGAGAGGGACTAGCGGGGGAAGAGACCCAGTACTTC.

The chain combines TRBV5-6 with TRBJ2-7, with a weak D call TRBD2 (5 bases). This CDR3 has 17 amino acids. Trimming removed 6 bases from V and 0 bases from J, with 22 bases in between. Germline V gene sequence: CDR1 SGHDT, CDR2 YYEEEE. The CDR3 DNA follows: TGTGCCAGCAACCACCAATTCGGAGGTCTAAGCTCCTACGAGCAGTACTTC. Protein: CASNHQFGGLSSYEQYF.

This clone has only one observation. CDR3 residues: CASSQAPADTIYF. CDR3 bases: TGCGCCAGCAGCCAAGCCCCCGCGGACACCATATATTTT. The V call is TRBV4-3, the J call TRBJ1-3; D unresolved. The CDR3 consists of 13 residues. V was clipped by 1 base and J by 8 bases, with 9 bases between them. The germline CDR1 and CDR2 sequences are LGHNA and YSLEER.

The chain links TRBV15 to TRBJ2-5; D is uncertain. Germline values: CDR1 LNHNV, CDR2 YYDKDF (reference sequence). V was trimmed by 1 base and J by 3 bases, leaving 15 bases between them. The CDR3 length is 16 residues. In DNA form, the CDR3 reads TGTGCCACCAGCAGAGCGTTACAGAGTGAAGAAGAGACCCAGTACTTC. Its protein is CATSRALQSEEETQYF. Using reference TRBV15 and TRBJ2-5 for the parts outside the CDR3, the full variable domain is DAMVIQNPRYQVTQFGKPVTLSCSQTLNHNVMYWYQQKSSQAPKLLFHYYDKDFNNEADTPDNFQSRRPNTSFCFLDIRSPGLGDTAMYLCATSRALQSEEETQYFGPGTRLLVL.